This is a list of T cell receptor beta chains from one sample in a study of T cell repertoires in ileal Crohn's disease. The repertoire was sequenced with immunoSEQ multiplex PCR; TCRdb's copy has only in-frame clones and lacks some. The sample holds around 7,400 clones; 80% to 90% are singletons and the top ten take roughly 8.3%. Sequencing was performed on ileal tissue. The receptor source for this set is an adult with Crohn's disease. Both conserved end residues are part of each CDR3. A D gene is named only where the DNA matches it firmly. Clone size is stated in some rows and not others, as once, few, many or a class when expanded.

j_call d_call v_call clone_size cdr3_aa cdr3_nt
TRBJ2-7 TRBD2 TRBV27 NA CASSLSLAGGFYEQYF TGTGCCAGCAGTTTATCGCTGGCGGGAGGATTCTACGAGCAGTACTTC
TRBJ2-6 NA TRBV27 NA CASSQMGASGANVLTF TGTGCCAGCAGCCAAATGGGGGCATCGGGGGCCAACGTCCTGACTTTC
TRBJ2-7 TRBD2 TRBV27 NA CASSLSWTSGSYEQYF TGTGCCAGCAGTTTGAGTTGGACTAGCGGGAGTTACGAGCAGTACTTC
TRBJ2-7 NA TRBV6-5 NA CASSSGYYEQYF TGTGCCAGCAGTTCAGGGTACTACGAGCAGTACTTC
TRBJ1-3 NA TRBV29-1 once CSVRVNGNTIYF TGCAGCGTTCGGGTTAATGGAAACACCATATATTTT
TRBJ1-2 TRBD1 TRBV7-9 NA CASSHRDRIPDGYTF TGTGCCAGCAGCCACCGGGACAGGATTCCCGATGGCTACACCTTC
TRBJ2-6 TRBD2 TRBV4-2 NA CASSQVLAGGGANVLTF TGTGCCAGCAGCCAAGTACTAGCGGGAGGGGGGGCCAACGTCCTGACTTTC
TRBJ2-7 TRBD2 TRBV5-1 once CASSSQGLANSYEQYF TGCGCCAGCAGCTCCCAGGGACTAGCGAACTCCTACGAGCAGTACTTC
TRBJ1-1 TRBD1 TRBV19 once CASSPQTGFTQAFF TGTGCCAGTAGTCCCCAGACAGGGTTCACGCAAGCTTTCTTT
TRBJ1-1 TRBD1 TRBV7-3 NA CASSLTGQGFTEAFF TGTGCCAGCAGCTTAACCGGACAGGGGTTCACTGAAGCTTTCTTT
TRBJ2-5 NA TRBV2 few CASSPPPEGETQYF TGTGCCAGCAGTCCCCCCCCAGAGGGAGAGACCCAGTACTTC
TRBJ2-3 NA TRBV19 NA CASSIEATDTQYF TGTGCCAGTAGTATCGAGGCCACAGATACGCAGTATTTT
TRBJ2-2 NA TRBV18 NA CASSPPVGSSTPGELFF TGTGCCAGCTCACCACCGGTCGGGTCGTCCACGCCTGGGGAGCTGTTTTTT
TRBJ2-4 NA TRBV6-5 NA CASSRGKGNIQYF TGTGCCAGCAGTCGGGGGAAGGGCAACATTCAGTACTTC
TRBJ2-7 TRBD2 TRBV19 NA CASSPRTSSYEQYF TGTGCCAGTAGTCCGAGGACTAGCAGCTACGAGCAGTACTTC
TRBJ2-3 TRBD2 TRBV6-4 NA CASSSGTSGSDTQYF TGTGCCAGCAGCTCGGGGACTAGCGGGTCGGATACGCAGTATTTT
TRBJ2-3 NA TRBV10-1 NA CASSEGKGGTDTQYF TGCGCCAGCAGTGAGGGCAAAGGAGGGACAGATACGCAGTATTTT
TRBJ1-1 NA TRBV5-8 NA CASSLSGGRAFF TGTGCCAGCAGCTTGAGCGGGGGGCGAGCTTTCTTT
TRBJ2-6 TRBD2 TRBV6-1 NA CAGTSGSSGANVLTF TGTGCCGGGACTAGCGGGAGCTCTGGGGCCAACGTCCTGACTTTC
TRBJ1-5 NA TRBV5-1 NA CASSLASGVDQPQHF TGCGCCAGCAGCTTGGCATCAGGGGTGGATCAGCCCCAGCATTTT
TRBJ1-1 TRBD1 TRBV7-8 NA CASSSLPTGMNTEAFF TGTGCCAGCAGCTCCCTCCCGACAGGGATGAACACTGAAGCTTTCTTT
TRBJ2-5 NA TRBV27 NA CASSSWDRAGRETQYF TGTGCCAGCAGTTCATGGGATCGAGCGGGCCGAGAGACCCAGTACTTC
TRBJ1-5 NA TRBV19 NA CASSIDHPNRERNQPQHF TGTGCCAGTAGTATAGATCACCCTAACAGGGAGCGCAATCAGCCCCAGCATTTT
TRBJ1-1 NA TRBV25-1 NA CASSDRSRVTEAFF TGTGCCAGCAGTGATCGGTCCCGAGTTACTGAAGCTTTCTTT
TRBJ1-4 NA TRBV6-5 NA CASSYSGGGSEKLFF TGTGCCAGCAGTTACTCGGGCGGGGGTAGCGAAAAACTGTTTTTT
TRBJ1-1 TRBD1 TRBV6-1 NA CASSALDRATEAFF TGTGCCAGCAGTGCACTCGACAGGGCCACTGAAGCTTTCTTT
TRBJ2-1 TRBD2 TRBV25-1 NA CASSEGREGPYNEQFF TGTGCCAGCAGTGAAGGGCGGGAGGGCCCCTACAATGAGCAGTTCTTC
TRBJ1-1 TRBD1 TRBV27 NA CASSLGTGPFLNTEAFF TGTGCCAGCAGTTTAGGGACAGGTCCTTTTTTGAACACTGAAGCTTTCTTT
TRBJ1-2 TRBD1 TRBV19 NA CASSKQGQGNYGYTF TGTGCCAGTAGTAAGCAGGGACAGGGGAACTATGGCTACACCTTC
TRBJ1-4 TRBD1 TRBV15 NA CATSRDRGREKLFF TGTGCCACCAGCAGAGACAGGGGGCGTGAAAAACTGTTTTTT
TRBJ2-3 NA TRBV12-5 NA CASGLALGPDTQYF TGTGCTAGTGGTTTGGCTTTGGGCCCAGATACGCAGTATTTT
TRBJ2-3 NA TRBV5-1 once CASSWSVGATDTQYF TGCGCCAGCAGCTGGTCGGTGGGGGCCACAGATACGCAGTATTTT
TRBJ2-7 NA TRBV7-9 NA CASSFRGNEQYF TGTGCCAGCAGCTTCAGAGGGAACGAGCAGTACTTC
TRBJ2-1 NA TRBV9 NA CASSVGPGRRTNEQFF TGTGCCAGCAGCGTAGGTCCGGGGAGGCGGACCAATGAGCAGTTCTTC
TRBJ2-2 TRBD1 TRBV4-1 NA CASSPRQGANTGELFF TGCGCCAGCAGCCCGCGGCAGGGGGCGAACACCGGGGAGCTGTTTTTT
TRBJ2-7 NA TRBV7-3 NA CASSPGARGRSYEQYF TGTGCCAGCAGCCCGGGCGCTCGGGGAAGGTCCTACGAGCAGTACTTC
TRBJ2-5 TRBD2 TRBV25-1 NA CASRTSGKETQYF TGTGCCAGCAGAACTAGCGGGAAAGAGACCCAGTACTTC
TRBJ1-4 NA TRBV29-1 once CSVQLGHGGGKLFF TGCAGCGTCCAACTAGGACACGGGGGTGGAAAACTGTTTTTT
TRBJ1-2 NA TRBV5-6 NA CASSWARGGYTF TGTGCCAGCAGCTGGGCCCGGGGAGGCTACACCTTC
TRBJ2-7 NA TRBV2 NA CASSGTYEQYF TGTGCCAGCAGTGGGACATACGAGCAGTACTTC
TRBJ2-2 TRBD2 TRBV9 NA CASSPGTSGRPGGELFF TGTGCCAGCAGCCCGGGGACTAGCGGGAGGCCTGGCGGGGAGCTGTTTTTT
TRBJ2-2 TRBD1 TRBV10-3 NA CATSMAGQGGARAFF TGTGCCACATCCATGGCGGGACAGGGTGGCGCCCGGGCGTTTTTT
TRBJ2-2 NA TRBV7-9 NA CASSLVSAPTGELFF TGTGCCAGCAGCTTAGTATCAGCGCCGACCGGGGAGCTGTTTTTT
TRBJ2-7 NA TRBV12-5 NA CASGLSVRLASAYEQYF TGTGCTAGTGGTTTGAGTGTGCGCCTAGCTTCCGCCTACGAGCAGTACTTC
TRBJ1-5 TRBD1 TRBV6-1 NA CASRGTVNQPQHF TGTGCCAGCAGGGGGACAGTCAATCAGCCCCAGCATTTT
TRBJ1-2 TRBD1 TRBV5-1 once CASSPGTGANYGYTF TGCGCCAGCAGCCCGGGGACAGGGGCTAACTATGGCTACACCTTC
TRBJ1-4 NA TRBV7-9 NA CASSLAKAPGEKLFF TGTGCCAGCAGCTTAGCGAAGGCTCCGGGAGAAAAACTGTTTTTT
TRBJ2-1 NA TRBV5-6 NA CASSSGVSSYNEQFF TGTGCCAGCAGCTCGGGGGTGAGCTCCTACAATGAGCAGTTCTTC
TRBJ1-3 NA TRBV18 NA CASSQNRETGNTIYF TGTGCCAGCTCACAGAACAGGGAAACGGGAAACACCATATATTTT
TRBJ2-3 TRBD2 TRBV5-1 NA CASSLREGRVDTQYF TGCGCCAGCAGCTTGCGGGAGGGCCGGGTTGATACGCAGTATTTT
TRBJ2-1 TRBD2 TRBV7-7 NA CASSFGTSGSNEQFF TGTGCCAGCAGCTTTGGGACTAGCGGCTCTAATGAGCAGTTCTTC
TRBJ2-7 NA TRBV11-2 NA CASSLEPGVFLYF TGTGCCAGCAGCTTAGAACCGGGAGTTTTTCTGTACTTC